These 17 T cell receptor beta chains were sequenced from one sample in a study of T cell responses to AZD1222 COVID-19 vaccine. Clones were sequenced by immunoSEQ multiplex PCR, and TCRdb holds only the in-frame ones, with some missing. In the table there are tens of thousands of clones, 80% of which are singletons. The source was peripheral blood, collected on day 0 of AZD1222 vaccination. Source of these receptors: an adult in good health.

This clone showed up just a few times. This chain connects TRBV7-8 to TRBJ2-7; 7 nucleotides align to TRBD2. This CDR3 spans 17 amino acids. CDR1 and CDR2 from the germline V gene are SGHVS and FQNEAQ. The J segment lost 2 bases and the V segment lost 5 bases, leaving 15 bases of the junction unmatched. The CDR3 is CASSRGRGVAGAYEQYF. The CDR3 region has the DNA TGTGCCAGCAGCCGCGGTCGGGGTGTGGCGGGAGCCTACGAGCAGTACTTC.

The gene calls are TRBV11-2 and TRBJ1-1; D may be TRBD1 (5 bases). V lost 3 bases and J 6 bases, leaving 11 bases between the germline ends. This CDR3 comprises 13 residues. The germline V gene encodes CDR1 SGHAT and CDR2 FQNNGV. The CDR3 protein is CASSFGEGSEAFF. CDR3 coding DNA: TGTGCCAGCAGCTTCGGGGAGGGGTCTGAAGCTTTCTTT.

The V call is TRBV5-5, the J call TRBJ1-5; D may be TRBD1 (6 bases). CDR1 is SGHKS and CDR2 is YYEKEE in the germline V gene (reference sequence). This CDR3 is built from 15 residues. The germline V and J ends were trimmed by 4 bases and 2 bases, with 13 bases remaining between them. The CDR3 coding sequence is TGTGCCAGCAGCGCGACAGGTAATGGCAATCAGCCCCAGCATTTT. Protein product: CASSATGNGNQPQHF.

This chain joins TRBV6-6 and TRBJ2-3, with D possibly TRBD1 on 5 matching bases. In germline, CDR1 is MNHNY, CDR2 SVGAGI (reference sequence). CDR3 length: 15 residues. Trimming took 0 bases from V and 5 from J, leaving 12 bases between them. The CDR3 is CASSYSPAGQDTQYF. The DNA of the CDR3 is TGTGCCAGCAGTTACTCCCCAGCAGGGCAAGATACGCAGTATTTT.

The chain couples TRBV11-2 to TRBJ2-2; perhaps TRBD1 as D (6 bases). Trimming left V 3 bases short and J 7 bases short, with 15 bases between. The germline V gene has CDR1 SGHAT and CDR2 FQNNGV. This CDR3 is built from 15 residues. CDR3 in amino acids: CASSFGLRGHGELFF. As DNA, the CDR3 is TGTGCCAGCAGCTTTGGGCTCCGGGGACACGGGGAGCTGTTTTTT. The full variable domain, its missing parts supplied by reference TRBV11-2 and TRBJ2-2, is EAGVAQSPRYKIIEKRQSVAFWCNPISGHATLYWYQQILGQGPKLLIQFQNNGVVDDSQLPKDRFSAERLKGVDSTLKIQPAKLEDSAVYLCASSFGLRGHGELFFGEGSRLTVL.

The chain recombines TRBV19 with TRBJ2-1, with 10 bases that match TRBD1. V gave up 5 bases and J gave up 8 bases; unmatched junction bases: 12. Germline values: CDR1 LNHDA, CDR2 SQIVND (reference sequence). CDR3 length: 16 amino acids. CDR3 nucleotides: TGTGCCAGTAGTGCCCCCGGGACAGGGGCATTCGATGAGCAGTTCTTC. This gives the protein CASSAPGTGAFDEQFF.

The V and J genes are TRBV7-2 and TRBJ1-3; tentatively, D is TRBD1 (5 bases). Germline V gives CDR1 SGHTA, CDR2 FQGNSA. The CDR3 covers 14 residues. V was pared by 1 base and J by 3 bases, with 7 bases between. The CDR3 DNA sequence: TGTGCCAGCAGCTTAGAAACAGGTGGAAACACCATATATTTT. Encoded protein: CASSLETGGNTIYF.

J is TRBJ2-1 and V is TRBV2; 9 bases agree with TRBD1. Trimming took 6 bases from V and 6 from J; bases not matched to a gene: 9. CDR3 length: 15 amino acids. CDR1 is SNHLY, CDR2 FYNNEI, per germline. As DNA, the CDR3 is TGTGCCAGCAGCGACGGACAGGGGATAAGCAATGAGCAGTTCTTC. Translation: CASSDGQGISNEQFF.

The genes are TRBV7-8 and TRBJ1-3; D gene uncertain. Germline assignment: CDR1 SGHVS and CDR2 FQNEAQ. The CDR3 extends over 15 amino acids. The V and J ends lost 3 bases and 2 bases respectively, with 11 bases between them. CDR3 DNA: TGTGCCAGCAGCTTGATGGGGAATACTGGAAACACCATATATTTT. Its protein product is CASSLMGNTGNTIYF.

The chain is built from TRBV6-5 and TRBJ2-2; 7 positions agree with TRBD1. J was trimmed by 6 bases and V by 2 bases; bases with no gene match: 6. CDR3 size: 15 residues. Germline V gives CDR1 MNHEY, CDR2 SVGAGI. CDR3 sequence: CASSYMTQGAGELFF. CDR3 in DNA: TGTGCCAGCAGTTACATGACCCAGGGGGCCGGGGAGCTGTTTTTT.

J is TRBJ2-4 and V is TRBV19; TRBD2 might be the D (5 bases). V dropped 11 bases and J dropped 6 bases, with 8 bases sitting between them. This CDR3 region has 10 residues. Germline V lookup: CDR1 LNHDA, CDR2 SQIVND (reference sequence). The CDR3 nucleotides are TGTGCCGTTGGAGGAAACATTCAGTACTTC. This gives the protein CAVGGNIQYF.

This chain connects TRBV28 to TRBJ1-1, with 7 nucleotides matching TRBD1. This CDR3 comprises 17 residues. V was pared by 5 bases and J by 0 bases, with 12 bases of the junction left unmatched. From germline, CDR1 is MDHEN and CDR2 SYDVKM. Written as DNA, the CDR3 is TGTGCCAGCAGTCCACTCAACAGGGGAGTCATGAACACTGAAGCTTTCTTT. Translating it yields CASSPLNRGVMNTEAFF.

In DNA form, the CDR3 reads TGTGCTAGTGGTCCTGGGGGGGGAGAGACCCAGTACTTC. It encodes CASGPGGGETQYF. The chain is built from TRBV12-5 and TRBJ2-5, with 7 bases fitting TRBD2. CDR3 length equals 13 residues. V lost 5 bases, J lost 4 bases, and 4 bases stayed unmatched. Germline CDR1 reads LGHNT; CDR2 reads FRNRAP.

The chain recombines TRBV19 with TRBJ1-1, with D hard to call. Trimming stripped 9 bases from V and 4 bases from J, with 15 bases between. Germline lookup yields CDR1 LNHDA and CDR2 SQIVND (reference sequence). The CDR3 consists of 13 residues. The CDR3 DNA sequence: TGTGCCAGCAGTGATCCGTCTCCCACTGAAGCTTTCTTT. Translated, it gives CASSDPSPTEAFF. The full variable domain, in which reference TRBV19 and TRBJ1-1 provide the parts outside the CDR3, is DGGITQSPKYLFRKEGQNVTLSCEQNLNHDAMYWYRQDPGQGLRLIYYSQIVNDFQKGDIAEGYSVSREKKESFPLTVTSAQKNPTAFYLCASSDPSPTEAFFGQGTRLTVV.

The chain links TRBV7-2 to TRBJ2-1, with 8 bases aligning to TRBD2. Looked up from germline, CDR1 is SGHTA and CDR2 is FQGNSA. Trimming cost V 4 bases and J 4 bases; bases outside gene matches: 6. The CDR3 has 15 amino acids. The CDR3 coding sequence is TGTGCCAGCAGCTCACGGGAGGGGAGTTACAATGAGCAGTTCTTC. This encodes CASSSREGSYNEQFF.

This clone has only a few counts. V gene TRBV7-9 combines with J gene TRBJ2-1; 8 nucleotides match TRBD1. Germline V gene lookup returns CDR1 SEHNR and CDR2 FQNEAQ (reference sequence). The CDR3 spans 13 residues. After removal of 10 bases from V and 2 bases from J, the junction contained 4 bases not matched to a gene. CDR3 coding DNA: TGTGCCACCGAGACAGGGGCCTACAATGAGCAGTTCTTC. Protein product: CATETGAYNEQFF.

There are a few counts of this clone. The chain has TRBV6-4 and TRBJ1-1, with a weak D call TRBD1 (5 bases). CDR1 MRHNA and CDR2 SNTAGT come from the germline V gene. This CDR3 region has 15 residues. V was clipped by 5 bases and J by 0 bases, with 13 bases between them. The chain's CDR3 is CASSLRGGMNTEAFF. The CDR3 DNA reads TGTGCCAGCAGTCTGAGGGGAGGGATGAACACTGAAGCTTTCTTT.